The source of this T cell receptor beta chain is a study of T cell responses to AZD1222 COVID-19 vaccine. Study at large: Pooled samples include second doses given at about 4 or 12 weeks. Study-level points and caveats: Distributed over spike, vaccine-associated CD4 TCRs predominated at 160-218 and 743-854. There were mostly white British donors and more females than males, and clonal diversity was possibly underestimated. Baseline seropositivity occurred in only a handful of AZD1222 recipients.

Clones were read by immunoSEQ multiplex PCR, and TCRdb kept only the in-frame ones, dropping some. The table has roughly 99,000 clones, 80% to 90% seen once. Note on this clone: Its specificity is not known.

Germline loops: CDR1 LGHDT, CDR2 YNNKEL (reference sequence). V was shortened by 3 bases and J by 2 bases, with 13 bases between the two germline ends. CDR3 length: 16 residues. This sample comprised peripheral blood, obtained on day 0 of AZD1222 vaccination. The rearrangement links TRBV3-1 (or the pseudogene TRBV3-2) to TRBJ2-2, with a possible D match to TRBD2 (6 bases). The origin of this receptor is an adult in good health. DNA for the CDR3: TGTGCCAGCAGCCAGGCCCCGGGACTCAACACCGGGGAGCTGTTTTTT. Protein: CASSQAPGLNTGELFF.